The present T cell receptor (beta chain) was sequenced within a study of blood T cell repertoires in COVID-19 (TCRdb year 2020). Background for the entire study: Collaborator samples came from the United States, Italy and Spain and covered acute and convalescent phases of COVID-19. The prospective study material was composed of cDNA or gDNA derived from T cells, B-cell-depleted T cells, or PBMCs. Subjects who had been exposed to COVID-19, were actively infected with it, or had recovered from it provided the deeply sampled blood TCRbeta repertoires that made up the dataset. A freely available public database, intended as a resource for researchers studying the immune response to SARS-CoV-2, is where the repertoires were released. Samples came from the ongoing ImmuneRACE study (first 160 participants) plus 1,254 subjects from 6 global collaborators. The sample metadata nearly always contained a de-identified subject ID, COVID-19 status, age in years and sex. Where available, HLA class I and class II types were taken from metadata supplied by the sample provider and were not determined by assay-based typing. Study-level results and caveats: The amount of clinical and demographic metadata varied by source and participant and was provided uncurated.

Participants in the prospective study were enrolled through a virtual design, were aged roughly 18 to 100 years, and lived in 24 United States geographic areas. In the prospective study, participants were assigned to cohorts based on the clinical history participants reported in a screening survey and a study questionnaire. Each participant in the prospective study had whole blood, serum and a nasopharyngeal or oropharyngeal swab collected by mobile phlebotomists. Prospective study participants could optionally give additional blood draws and questionnaires over an approximately two-month period. Prospective study blood samples were shipped either frozen or at room temperature before DNA extraction. As for this clone: Which antigen it targets is not known. Qualities for individual bases were not recorded, and no much larger clone is one base off.

Looking up the germline V gene yields CDR1 MNHEY and CDR2 SVGAGI. Here V drops 5 bases and J drops 4 bases, and the junction holds 5 bases not matched to any gene. The CDR3 spans 14 residues, from the cysteine through the phenylalanine. The read is trimmed to its CDR3 DNA, 42 bases read in frame from base 1. The immunoSEQ Assay, a bias-controlled multiplex PCR, was used to amplify TCRbeta CDR3 regions from genomic DNA. The original pipeline was this. The number of nucleated cells in each sample was estimated from the amplification of reference gene primers within the assay. Sequence reads were collapsed and filtered to measure the absolute abundance of every unique TCRbeta CDR3 rearrangement. For each sample, productive Simpson clonality was calculated as the square root of Simpson's diversity index across productive rearrangements. TCRdb retrieved this table from immuneACCESS and kept in-frame rearrangements only. Not all clones are present; in checked studies, unresolved V genes account for under half, and no reason is known for the remainder. V and J calls and clone size are given by that table; D and trimming were obtained from the DNA. The sample table lists 300,000 to 350,000 clones, 90% of them with a count of one. The ten largest account for 3.5% to 5% of the sample.

This TCR derives from a woman under 30 with acute COVID-19. The sequenced sample was PBMCs or T cells enriched from blood (not recorded which). This sequence uses TRBV6-5 and TRBJ1-2, and TRBD1 matches 9 of the central bases. The CDR3 sequence is CASSSNRGPYGYTF. The DNA reads TGTGCCAGCAGTAGCAACAGGGGGCCCTATGGCTACACCTTC.